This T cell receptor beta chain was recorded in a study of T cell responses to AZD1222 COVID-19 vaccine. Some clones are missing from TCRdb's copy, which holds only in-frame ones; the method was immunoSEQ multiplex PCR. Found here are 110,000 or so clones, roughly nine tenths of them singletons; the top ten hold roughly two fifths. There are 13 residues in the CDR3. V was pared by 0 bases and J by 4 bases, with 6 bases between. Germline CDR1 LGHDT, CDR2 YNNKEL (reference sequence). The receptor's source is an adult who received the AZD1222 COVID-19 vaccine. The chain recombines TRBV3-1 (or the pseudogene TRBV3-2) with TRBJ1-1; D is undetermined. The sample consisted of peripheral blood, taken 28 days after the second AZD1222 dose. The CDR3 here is CASSQEVVTEAFF. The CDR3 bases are TGTGCCAGCAGCCAAGAGGTTGTCACTGAAGCTTTCTTT.